This section outlines one T cell receptor beta chain sequence together with its context. Its binding antigen is unknown. It has no much larger one-base neighbor in the sample; base qualities were not kept. The data belong to a study of early T cells in non-severe SARS-CoV-2 infection (dated by TCRdb to about 2021). Broadly, across the study: Because TCR sequencing relied on bulk RNA taken from unsorted whole blood, pairing of alpha and beta chains was not possible.

Set within a cohort of healthcare workers in London, UK, this nested case-control study involved weekly PCR testing of nasopharyngeal swabs along with blood sampling. Healthcare workers were recruited during the week of the UK lockdown, between 23 and 31 March 2020, and followed weekly for up to roughly 15 weeks. Summary of the overall study and its limitations: Matching against VDJdb was skewed toward anti-spike CD8 responses, likely underestimated virus-specific expansions, and missed private and CD4 specificities.

Library preparation used 5' RACE. Sequencing used a NextSeq 500. In the TCR library protocol, unique molecular identifiers were attached to individual cDNA molecules to correct for PCR bias and sequencing error. Both TCR alpha and beta chains were sequenced, and tight co-correlation was observed between alpha and beta sequence abundances in each sample. Per the source publication's procedure: V gene, J gene and CDR3 annotation of TCR sequences was performed with Decombinator V4. Expanded TCRs were defined as changing significantly between any two time points under a Poisson model with p below 0.0001. Abundances of TCRs were expressed as counts per million after normalisation to the total number of TCRs sequenced in each sample. A search of VDJdb, accessed on 1 November 2021, was run for TCRs annotated to CMV, EBV and SARS-CoV-2, with TCRs annotated for multiple antigens excluded. The raw public data were reprocessed by TCRdb itself: fastp quality trimming at Q25, MiXCR clonotype calling, in-frame beta chains only. Rows merge per CDR3 protein into single entries with the most common DNA and genes. None of the V and J calls come from the authors' own analysis; TCRdb made them. The sample table records approximately 97,000 distinct CDR3 sequences; approximately 10% of these occur just once. The top ten constitute under 5% of the sample.

This TCR derives from an adult who was a healthcare worker with PCR-confirmed SARS-CoV-2 infection or an uninfected control (not recorded which). Specimen: whole blood, collected at baseline.

CDR3 region: CASSPIISFHAYEQYF. The bases are TGTGCCAGCAGTCCGATTATTTCATTTCACGCCTACGAGCAGTACTTC. The V and J genes are TRBV7-8 and TRBJ2-7, with no reliable assignment of the D segment. From the germline V gene, CDR1 is SGHVS and CDR2 is FQNEAQ. At the junction V is shortened by 6 bases and J by 2 bases, with 20 bases in between. The CDR3 contains 16 residues, cysteine and phenylalanine counted. The only DNA kept is the CDR3, 48 bases in frame from the first base.